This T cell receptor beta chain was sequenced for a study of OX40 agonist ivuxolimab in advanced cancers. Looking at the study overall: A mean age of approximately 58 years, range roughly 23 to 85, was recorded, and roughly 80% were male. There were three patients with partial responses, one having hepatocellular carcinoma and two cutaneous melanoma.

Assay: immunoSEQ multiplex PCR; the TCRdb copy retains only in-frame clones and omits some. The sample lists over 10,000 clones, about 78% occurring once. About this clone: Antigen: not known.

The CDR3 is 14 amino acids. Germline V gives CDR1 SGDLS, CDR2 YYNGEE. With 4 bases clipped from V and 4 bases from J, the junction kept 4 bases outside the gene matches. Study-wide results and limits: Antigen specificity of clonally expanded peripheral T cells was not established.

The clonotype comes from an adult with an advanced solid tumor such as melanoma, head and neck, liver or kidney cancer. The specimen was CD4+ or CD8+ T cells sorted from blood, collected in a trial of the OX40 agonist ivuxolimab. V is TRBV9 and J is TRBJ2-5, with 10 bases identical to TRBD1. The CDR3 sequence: CASSRTGGAETQYF. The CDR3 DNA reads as TGTGCCAGCAGCAGGACAGGGGGAGCAGAGACCCAGTACTTC.